These 32 T cell receptor beta chains were sequenced from one sample in a study of T cell clusters in autoimmune cytopenias. TRB rearrangements were amplified by touch-down multiplex PCR with mixed TRB-A/B primers. After re-calling the multiplex PCR reads, TCRdb lists one entry per CDR3 protein, DNA absent. This sample's table has more than 7,000 distinct CDR3 sequences. TRB was amplified from approximately 250 ng of peripheral blood genomic DNA per sample. The sequencing sample was made of peripheral blood. Receptors originate from a human donor with an autoimmune cytopenia or autoimmune hepatitis (not recorded which).

Its frequency marks this clonotype as medium-sized. V and J are TRBV19 and TRBJ1-5. The CDR3 sequence is 12 residues long. In germline, CDR1 is LNHDA, CDR2 SQIVND (reference sequence). The CDR3 loop is CASSRDLQPQHF. The variable domain in full, with the rest retrieved from reference TRBV19 and TRBJ1-5, is DGGITQSPKYLFRKEGQNVTLSCEQNLNHDAMYWYRQDPGQGLRLIYYSQIVNDFQKGDIAEGYSVSREKKESFPLTVTSAQKNPTAFYLCASSRDLQPQHFGDGTRLSIL.

The chain is built from TRBV6-1 and TRBJ1-4; the TCRdb D gene call, TRBD1, has no DNA to confirm it. CDR1 is MNHNS, CDR2 SASEGT, per germline. This CDR3 contains 13 residues. CDR3 protein: CATGGQLNEKLFF.

This chain joins TRBV6-5 and TRBJ1-3; TCRdb reports TRBD1, a call that lacks DNA to check it against. Germline V gives CDR1 MNHEY, CDR2 SVGAGI. This CDR3 comprises 15 residues. The CDR3 loop reads CASRNQGSSGNTIYF.

In terms of frequency, this clonotype is medium-sized. This chain uses TRBV27 with TRBJ1-4; as DNA is missing, the TRBD1 call by TCRdb cannot be tested. The CDR3 length is 13 residues. The germline CDR1 and CDR2 sequences are MNHEY and SMNVEV (reference sequence). CDR3 loop: CASGDREREKLFF.

Frequency places this clonotype as medium-sized. The chain employs TRBV6-5 and TRBJ2-7. Looked up from germline, CDR1 is MNHEY and CDR2 is SVGAGI. The CDR3 loop spans 15 amino acids. CDR3 loop: CASIPSSGGAYEQYF.

V usage is TRBV7-9 and J usage is TRBJ1-2. Germline-derived CDR1 and CDR2 are SEHNR and FQNEAQ (reference sequence). The CDR3 consists of 13 residues. CDR3 sequence reads: CASSLVTSYGYTF.

The gene calls are TRBV6-6 and TRBJ2-5. This CDR3 comprises 13 residues. Germline V gives CDR1 MNHNY, CDR2 SVGAGI (reference sequence). CDR3 sequence: CASSYSLGETQYF.

In terms of frequency, this clonotype is medium-sized (0.01 to 0.1%). The chain joins TRBV12-3 or TRBV12-4 to TRBJ2-5. This CDR3 is built from 14 residues. The CDR3 here is CASSLRGFQETQYF.

Measured by frequency, this clonotype is medium-sized. CDR3 in amino acids: CAWRRGVDGSGYTF. The chain combines TRBV30 with TRBJ1-2; the TCRdb call, TRBD1, lacks DNA for checking. There are 14 residues in the CDR3. Germline-derived CDR1 and CDR2 are GTSNPN and SVGIG (reference sequence).

The rearrangement links TRBV19 to TRBJ2-5; TCRdb's D call, TRBD1, is unchecked because there is no DNA. CDR3 length: 14 residues. The germline V gene has CDR1 LNHDA and CDR2 SQIVND (reference sequence). The CDR3 sequence is CASRQGTHQETQYF.

Judged by frequency, this clonotype is medium-sized (0.01 to 0.1%). The chain carries TRBV27 and TRBJ2-5; the D call from TCRdb, TRBD1, cannot be confirmed without DNA. Germline-derived CDR1 and CDR2 are MNHEY and SMNVEV (reference sequence). The CDR3 has 14 amino acids. CDR3 residues: CASSLGHRGKTQYF.

This clonotype is called medium-sized based on its frequency. The V and J genes are TRBV27 and TRBJ1-2; TCRdb lists TRBD1, though no DNA is available to test this call. The CDR3 has 12 residues. CDR1 is MNHEY, CDR2 SMNVEV, per germline (reference sequence). The CDR3 loop reads CASRKQGYGYTF.

The CDR3 reads CAWTTSVGYHNEQFF. The chain is built from TRBV30 and TRBJ2-1; TCRdb picks TRBD2, but there is no DNA to check that call. From germline, CDR1 is GTSNPN and CDR2 SVGIG (reference sequence). The CDR3 extends over 15 amino acids.

By frequency, this clonotype registers medium-sized. J is TRBJ2-1 and V is TRBV19; TCRdb's assignment of TRBD2 cannot be checked, as there is no DNA. There are 15 residues in the CDR3. The germline V gene has CDR1 LNHDA and CDR2 SQIVND (reference sequence). The CDR3 loop reads CASSIITSGRDEQFF.

The J gene is TRBJ1-5, the V gene TRBV6-6; the D call of TRBD1 rests on TCRdb alone, since no DNA is present to check it. Germline loops: CDR1 MNHNY, CDR2 SVGAGI (reference sequence). The CDR3 spans 16 residues. The CDR3 spells CASSSKDRGRDQPQHF.

The gene calls are TRBV5-6 and TRBJ2-7; TCRdb designates TRBD1, a call that cannot be tested without DNA. Germline V gene lookup returns CDR1 SGHDT and CDR2 YYEEEE. The CDR3 runs to 15 residues. CDR3 loop: CASSFLPGQGYEQYF.

This clonotype is called medium-sized based on its frequency. V usage is TRBV15 and J usage is TRBJ2-1; TCRdb proposes TRBD2, but this gene call is untestable without DNA. The CDR3 length is 14 residues. Per the germline V gene, CDR1 is LNHNV and CDR2 is YYDKDF (reference sequence). The CDR3 spells CATSRDPGRGEQFF.

This clonotype ranks as medium-sized in terms of frequency. This rearrangement joins TRBV19 to TRBJ2-2; as DNA is missing, the TRBD2 call by TCRdb cannot be tested. This CDR3 comprises 16 residues. CDR1 is LNHDA, CDR2 SQIVND, per germline (reference sequence). CDR3 in amino acids: CASTGWTSGNTGELFF.

The genes are TRBV6-2 or TRBV6-3 and TRBJ2-7. The CDR3 totals 11 residues. Germline lookup yields CDR1 MNHEY and CDR2 SVGEGT. The CDR3: CASSRSYEQYF.

This chain joins TRBV6-5 and TRBJ2-5; lacking DNA, the TRBD1 call made by TCRdb goes unchecked. Looked up from germline, CDR1 is MNHEY and CDR2 is SVGAGI. This CDR3 comprises 12 residues. CDR3 sequence reads: CASRIGGETQYF.

J is TRBJ1-1 and V is TRBV13; absent DNA, TCRdb's TRBD1 call cannot be checked. This CDR3 contains 15 residues. Germline V gene data show CDR1 as PRHDT and CDR2 as FYEKMQ (reference sequence). CDR3 region: CASSLKTGLNTEAFF.

This clonotype counts as medium-sized by frequency. The CDR3 is CASSPSRLGRDTQYF. This chain joins TRBV6-5 and TRBJ2-3. CDR1 is MNHEY and CDR2 is SVGAGI in the germline V gene. The CDR3 length is 15 residues.

The chain links TRBV7-9 to TRBJ2-7. Germline CDR1 is SEHNR and CDR2 is FQNEAQ (reference sequence). The CDR3 has 13 residues. Here the CDR3 reads CASSSEGPYEQYF.

Considering frequency, this clonotype is medium-sized. This rearrangement joins TRBV10-3 to TRBJ2-3; TCRdb names TRBD1, which stays unverified in the absence of DNA. CDR1 and CDR2 from the germline V gene are ENHRY and SYGVKD. This CDR3 has 17 residues. The CDR3 sequence is CAISESTGTGVPDTQYF.

By frequency, this clonotype registers medium-sized. The J gene is TRBJ1-2, the V gene TRBV19; absent DNA, TCRdb's TRBD1 call cannot be checked. The CDR3 sequence is 12 residues long. Germline CDR1 is LNHDA and CDR2 is SQIVND (reference sequence). The CDR3 is CATRSGGDGYTF.

This clonotype is medium-sized (0.01 to 0.1%) by frequency. The genes are TRBV19 and TRBJ2-1. This CDR3 comprises 11 residues. Germline V lookup: CDR1 LNHDA, CDR2 SQIVND (reference sequence). The CDR3 here is CASSTYNEQFF.

The chain employs TRBV19 and TRBJ1-1; the D call from TCRdb, TRBD1, cannot be confirmed without DNA. Germline CDR1 LNHDA, CDR2 SQIVND (reference sequence). The CDR3 runs to 15 residues. Here the CDR3 reads CASSPMGTDSTEAFF.

This clonotype ranks as medium-sized in terms of frequency. CDR3 residues: CAWSGKGQGQYEQYF. The V call is TRBV30, the J call TRBJ2-7; the TRBD1 assignment by TCRdb is unverifiable without DNA. In germline, CDR1 is GTSNPN, CDR2 SVGIG (reference sequence). The CDR3 contains 15 residues.

This chain links TRBV6-5 with TRBJ1-1. Germline lookup yields CDR1 MNHEY and CDR2 SVGAGI. CDR3 length: 13 residues. Here the CDR3 reads CASRPHGFGEAFF.

The chain joins TRBV7-2 to TRBJ2-5. Germline loops: CDR1 SGHTA, CDR2 FQGNSA. This CDR3 is 12 amino acids long. The CDR3: CASSLDRETQYF. Supplemented by reference TRBV7-2 and TRBJ2-5, the full variable domain reads GAGVSQSPSNKVTEKGKDVELRCDPISGHTALYWYRQSLGQGLEFLIYFQGNSAPDKSGLPSDRFSAERTGGSVSTLTIQRTQQEDSAVYLCASSLDRETQYFGPGTRLLVL.

Its frequency marks this clonotype as medium-sized. The V call is TRBV5-6, the J call TRBJ2-6. The CDR3 consists of 16 residues. Germline CDR1 SGHDT, CDR2 YYEEEE. CDR3 amino acids: CASSLTLISGANVLTF. Combining the CDR3 with reference TRBV5-6 and TRBJ2-6 gives the whole variable domain DAGVTQSPTHLIKTRGQQVTLRCSPKSGHDTVSWYQQALGQGPQFIFQYYEEEERQRGNFPDRFSGHQFPNYSSELNVNALLLGDSALYLCASSLTLISGANVLTFGAGSRLTVL.

CDR3 in amino acids: CASSLGRAGETQYF. The rearrangement links TRBV7-2 to TRBJ2-5; TCRdb designates TRBD2, a call that cannot be tested without DNA. The CDR3 spans 14 residues. Germline V lookup: CDR1 SGHTA, CDR2 FQGNSA.